A single sample gave rise to the 30 T cell receptor beta chains below, sequenced in a study of T cells in Graves' hyperthyroidism and ophthalmopathy. Amplification yielded TCR beta CDR3 regions, with RNA transcripts as the source. Researchers ran a first-round RT-PCR on the TCR CDR3 using the HTBI primer set. Each CDR3 protein is one row after TCRdb ran MiXCR on the multiplex PCR reads. In the table there are 600,000 to 650,000 distinct CDR3 sequences, around 21% of which are singletons. The sequencing input was blood. The source is a man aged 25 to 40 with Graves' ophthalmopathy.

The chain has TRBV18 and TRBJ2-7, with 16 bases aligning to TRBD2. This CDR3 has 17 amino acids. Germline trimming cut 6 bases from V and 0 bases from J; bases unmatched to any gene: 5. CDR1 and CDR2 (germline): KGHSH, LQKENI. The CDR3 protein is CASSKGLAGGSSYEQYF. In nucleotides, the CDR3 is TGTGCCAGCTCTAAGGGACTAGCGGGAGGGTCCTCCTACGAGCAGTACTTC. The full variable domain, in which reference TRBV18 and TRBJ2-7 provide the parts outside the CDR3, is NAGVMQNPRHLVRRRGQEARLRCSPMKGHSHVYWYRQLPEEGLKFMVYLQKENIIDESGMPKERFSAEFPKEGPSILRIQQVVRGDSAAYFCASSKGLAGGSSYEQYFGPGTRLTVT.

This clonotype was recorded many times. The DNA of the CDR3 is TGCAGTGCTAGAGAACAGGGGAACACTGAAGCTTTCTTT. Translated, it gives CSAREQGNTEAFF. The J gene is TRBJ1-1, the V gene TRBV20-1; D possibly corresponds to TRBD1 (6 bases). The CDR3 consists of 13 residues. V was cut by 0 bases and J by 1 base, with 6 bases left in between. Germline V gives CDR1 DFQATT, CDR2 SNEGSKA (reference sequence).

Here the CDR3 DNA reads TGTGCCAGTAGTATAGGGAGCACCGGGGAGCTGTTTTTT. Translated, it gives CASSIGSTGELFF. The genes are TRBV19 and TRBJ2-2; D unresolved. Trimming stripped 1 base from V and 4 bases from J, with 4 bases between. This CDR3 has 13 amino acids. Germline V gene lookup returns CDR1 LNHDA and CDR2 SQIVND (reference sequence).

This clonotype has just a few counts. This chain connects TRBV29-1 to TRBJ1-2; 10 bases map to TRBD1. The CDR3 contains 11 residues. Losses at the gene ends were 6 bases for V and 6 bases for J; bases not matched to a gene: 1. Germline V gene lookup returns CDR1 SQVTM and CDR2 ANQGSEA. The CDR3 sequence is CSVGTGDGYTF. For the CDR3, the DNA is TGCAGCGTGGGGACAGGGGATGGCTACACCTTC.

At least ten counts were recorded for this clonotype. This chain uses TRBV3-1 with TRBJ1-1; TRBD1 matches at 8 bases. Looked up from germline, CDR1 is LGHDT and CDR2 is YNNKEL (reference sequence). The CDR3 covers 14 residues. After removal of 5 bases from V and 4 bases from J, the junction contained 6 bases not matched to a gene. The CDR3 region is CASSDRTGGTEAFF. Written as DNA, the CDR3 is TGTGCCAGCAGCGACAGAACAGGGGGCACTGAAGCTTTCTTT.

The chain links TRBV5-8 to TRBJ1-4; D is undetermined. Trimming left V 1 base short and J 4 bases short, with 11 bases between. This CDR3 region has 15 residues. From germline, CDR1 is SGHTS and CDR2 YDEGEE. Written as DNA, the CDR3 is TGTGCCAGCAGCTTGTTAGGAGTTAGTAATGAAAAACTGTTTTTT. It is translated as CASSLLGVSNEKLFF.

The chain couples TRBV3-1 to TRBJ2-3; D may match TRBD1 or TRBD2 (6 bases each). The CDR3 is 14 amino acids. Deletions cut 3 bases from V and 9 bases from J, with 16 bases between. Germline V gene data show CDR1 as LGHDT and CDR2 as YNNKEL (reference sequence). Written as DNA, the CDR3 is TGTGCCAGCAGCCACGGGGCCCAAGGGGGGACGCAGTATTTT. It specifies CASSHGAQGGTQYF.

This clonotype appeared a few times. This chain connects TRBV7-3 to TRBJ1-1; D gene ambiguous. Trimming took off 1 base at V and 1 base at J, with 7 bases between the two ends. This CDR3 contains 14 residues. The germline gives CDR1 SGHTA, CDR2 FQGTGA. In DNA form, the CDR3 reads TGTGCCAGCAGCTTAAGCGAGAAGAACACTGAAGCTTTCTTT. Translation gives CASSLSEKNTEAFF.

Points on this clonotype: This may be a read error: a much more frequent sequence differs by one nucleotide. This chain uses TRBV27 with TRBJ1-2; 8 bases match TRBD1. CDR3 length equals 15 residues. Per germline, CDR1 MNHEY and CDR2 SMNVEV (reference sequence). For the CDR3, the DNA is TGTGTCAGCAGGCCAACAGGGGGATGGGGCTATGGCTACACCTTC. Protein sequence: CVSRPTGGWGYGYTF.

This clonotype was observed at least ten times. The chain is built from TRBV12-3 or TRBV12-4 and TRBJ2-7, with 7 nucleotides matching TRBD1. The junction had 7 bases not matched to a gene; V was cut back by 3 bases and J by 2 bases. The CDR3 spans 15 residues. DNA for the CDR3: TGTGCCAGCAGTTTCAAACAGGGGAAAGCCTACGAGCAGTACTTC. Amino acid sequence: CASSFKQGKAYEQYF.

This clonotype appeared many times. The V and J genes are TRBV30 and TRBJ2-1; TRBD2 aligns across 8 bases. Germline CDR1 GTSNPN, CDR2 SVGIG (reference sequence). The CDR3 is made up of 15 amino acids. The V gene end was trimmed by 0 bases and the J gene end by 5 bases; junction bases not matched to a gene: 6. The CDR3 sequence is CAWSVSGTVHNEQFF. CDR3 nucleotide sequence: TGTGCCTGGAGTGTTAGCGGGACGGTCCACAATGAGCAGTTCTTC.

The chain combines TRBV4-2 with TRBJ1-2, with 8 bases aligning to TRBD1. This CDR3 is 15 amino acids long. J was trimmed by 4 bases and V by 2 bases; bases with no gene match: 6. CDR1 and CDR2 from the germline V gene are LGHNA and YNFKEQ. The CDR3 sequence is CASSQTRGLIYGYTF. The CDR3 DNA sequence: TGTGCCAGCAGCCAAACCAGGGGGCTCATCTATGGCTACACCTTC.

The gene calls are TRBV28 and TRBJ1-5; 7 positions agree with TRBD1. Trimming at V came to 6 bases and at J to 9 bases, leaving 5 bases not matched to a gene. The CDR3 runs 12 residues. Per germline, CDR1 MDHEN and CDR2 SYDVKM. DNA of the CDR3: TGTGCCAGCAGGAAACAGGGGCGGCCCCAGCATTTT. As protein: CASRKQGRPQHF.

The chain carries TRBV7-9 and TRBJ1-1; 8 nucleotides match TRBD1. Germline CDR1 SEHNR, CDR2 FQNEAQ (reference sequence). This CDR3 comprises 16 residues. With 5 bases clipped from V and 5 bases from J, the junction kept 13 bases outside the gene matches. The CDR3 spells CASSPLGRTGRTEAFF. The CDR3 DNA follows: TGTGCCAGCAGCCCTTTAGGTAGGACAGGGCGGACTGAAGCTTTCTTT.

In its sample, this clonotype was seen a few times. J is TRBJ1-2 and V is TRBV10-3; D unclear. The germline V gene encodes CDR1 ENHRY and CDR2 SYGVKD. Between the trimmed V and J ends, which lost 7 bases and 5 bases, there was a span of 11 bases. This CDR3 spans 12 amino acids. CDR3 bases: TGTGCCATCAAATCCAGGCGGTATGGCTACACCTTC. Translating it yields CAIKSRRYGYTF.

The sample holds many counts of this clonotype. The genes are TRBV11-2 and TRBJ2-1; D is perhaps TRBD1 or TRBD2 (5 bases each). The CDR3 runs to 14 residues. The V and J ends lost 3 bases and 8 bases respectively, with 14 bases between them. CDR1 is SGHAT and CDR2 is FQNNGV in the germline V gene. The CDR3 DNA sequence: TGTGCCAGCAGCTTTTGGGGGAGCAACGATGAGCAGTTCTTC. This encodes CASSFWGSNDEQFF. Full variable domain (missing parts from reference TRBV11-2 and TRBJ2-1): EAGVAQSPRYKIIEKRQSVAFWCNPISGHATLYWYQQILGQGPKLLIQFQNNGVVDDSQLPKDRFSAERLKGVDSTLKIQPAKLEDSAVYLCASSFWGSNDEQFFGPGTRLTVL.

The J gene is TRBJ2-1, the V gene TRBV7-2; D may match TRBD1 or TRBD2 (5 bases each). The CDR3 totals 14 residues. V was clipped by 6 bases and J by 4 bases, with 13 bases between them. Germline-derived CDR1 and CDR2 are SGHTA and FQGNSA. CDR3 DNA: TGTGCCAGCAGGGAGGACATCCCTTACAATGAGCAGTTCTTC. Residues: CASREDIPYNEQFF.

The J gene is TRBJ1-5, the V gene TRBV20-1; perhaps TRBD1 as D (6 bases). The germline V and J ends were trimmed by 6 bases and 4 bases, with 19 bases remaining between them. This CDR3 has 15 amino acids. Looked up from germline, CDR1 is DFQATT and CDR2 is SNEGSKA (reference sequence). CDR3: CSARLTGLGNQPQHF. The CDR3 nucleotides read TGCAGTGCCAGGCTGACAGGCTTAGGGAATCAGCCCCAGCATTTT.

The V and J genes are TRBV30 and TRBJ1-5; D is unresolved. Germline lookup yields CDR1 GTSNPN and CDR2 SVGIG (reference sequence). There are 14 residues in the CDR3. V was cut by 1 base and J by 7 bases, with 14 bases left in between. The CDR3 spells CAWSGTGLRQPQHF. CDR3 nucleotides: TGTGCCTGGAGTGGGACGGGTTTACGGCAGCCCCAGCATTTT.

The DNA for the CDR3 is TGTGCCAGCAGTGAAGAGAGGGGAAGCAATCAGCCCCAGCATTTT. Its protein is CASSEERGSNQPQHF. The rearrangement links TRBV2 to TRBJ1-5; tentative D call: TRBD1 (5 bases). Germline V lookup: CDR1 SNHLY, CDR2 FYNNEI. The CDR3 runs 15 residues. Between the trimmed V and J ends, which lost 1 base and 1 base, there was a span of 8 bases. Looking up the rest from reference TRBV2 and TRBJ1-5 gives the full variable domain: EPEVTQTPSHQVTQMGQEVILRCVPISNHLYFYWYRQILGQKVEFLVSFYNNEISEKSEIFDDQFSVERPDGSNFTLKIRSTKLEDSAMYFCASSEERGSNQPQHFGDGTRLSIL.

The genes are TRBV6-2 or TRBV6-3 and TRBJ2-3, with 8 nucleotides matching TRBD2. V was clipped by 6 bases and J by 3 bases; unmatched bases: 8. This CDR3 contains 15 residues. Germline CDR1 and CDR2: MNHEY and SVGEGT. CDR3 residues: CASRISGTGTDTQYF. CDR3 sequence (DNA): TGTGCCAGCAGGATTAGCGGGACGGGGACAGATACGCAGTATTTT.

This sequence joins TRBV20-1 and TRBJ2-5; 7 bases map to TRBD2. Unmatched junction bases numbered 12, after V lost 6 bases and J lost 5 bases. The CDR3 runs to 14 residues. Germline CDR1 is DFQATT and CDR2 is SNEGSKA (reference sequence). CDR3 bases: TGCAGTGCACCCTTAGGCGGGAGCGGTGAGACCCAGTACTTC. It is translated as CSAPLGGSGETQYF.

This clonotype was detected only a few times. The gene calls are TRBV7-2 and TRBJ2-3, with a possible D match to TRBD2 (6 bases). CDR3 length: 16 residues. V lost 4 bases and J lost 5, with 19 bases in between. CDR1 is SGHTA and CDR2 is FQGNSA in the germline V gene. The CDR3 sequence: CASSSLGLSSGDTQYF. CDR3 DNA: TGTGCCAGCAGCTCCCTTGGACTATCCTCAGGAGATACGCAGTATTTT.

This clonotype was detected a few times. V is TRBV6-2 or TRBV6-3 and J is TRBJ1-5; D not certain. This CDR3 is 15 amino acids long. Germline-derived CDR1 and CDR2 are MNHEY and SVGEGT. V lost 0 bases to trimming and J lost 5 bases, with 11 bases between them. CDR3 loop: CASSYSGSPDQPQHF. In DNA, the CDR3 is TGTGCCAGCAGTTACTCGGGGTCCCCGGATCAGCCCCAGCATTTT.

The table lists this clonotype with a few counts. The chain employs TRBV18 and TRBJ2-2; no definite D call. The CDR3 covers 13 residues. V lost 6 bases and J 3 bases, leaving 8 bases between the germline ends. Germline V gene sequence: CDR1 KGHSH, CDR2 LQKENI. CDR3 DNA sequence: TGTGCCAGCTCCCTACTGGACACCGGGGAGCTGTTTTTT. This translates into CASSLLDTGELFF.

The chain links TRBV27 to TRBJ2-7, with D unclear. The germline V gene encodes CDR1 MNHEY and CDR2 SMNVEV (reference sequence). This CDR3 comprises 14 residues. V was clipped by 7 bases and J by 2 bases, with 15 bases between them. The CDR3 DNA is TGTGCCAGCAACTCGGCGGCAGGCCCCTACGAGCAGTACTTC. Translated: CASNSAAGPYEQYF.

This clonotype came up many times. V usage is TRBV30 and J usage is TRBJ1-5; weak D call: TRBD1 (6 bases). Trimming stripped 8 bases from V and 4 bases from J, with 15 bases between. This CDR3 comprises 13 residues. CDR1 is GTSNPN, CDR2 SVGIG, per germline (reference sequence). In nucleotides, the CDR3 is TGTGCCCTCTCCCGAGGGGGGAATCAGCCCCAGCATTTT. Its translation is CALSRGGNQPQHF. The complete variable domain, with remaining parts taken from reference TRBV30 and TRBJ1-5, reads SQTIHQWPATLVQPVGSPLSLECTVEGTSNPNLYWYRQAAGRGLQLLFYSVGIGQISSEVPQNLSASRPQDRQFILSSKKLLLSDSGFYLCALSRGGNQPQHFGDGTRLSIL.

This clonotype was observed a handful of times. V is TRBV5-1 and J is TRBJ2-5; TRBD2 might be the D (5 bases). The length of the CDR3 is 13 residues. The ends were cut back, 6 bases at V and 4 bases at J, with 13 bases in the middle. The germline V gene encodes CDR1 SGHRS and CDR2 YFSETQ. The CDR3: CASKMDGGETQYF. CDR3 in DNA: TGCGCCAGCAAAATGGACGGAGGAGAGACCCAGTACTTC.

There are a few counts of this clonotype. The chain carries TRBV10-3 and TRBJ2-5, with D possibly being TRBD2 (6 bases). CDR3 length: 12 residues. Trimming shortened V by 6 bases and J by 4 bases, and 9 bases separated the two germline ends. Looked up from germline, CDR1 is ENHRY and CDR2 is SYGVKD. CDR3 loop: CAIRSEGETQYF. In DNA form, the CDR3 reads TGTGCCATCAGGTCGGAGGGAGAGACCCAGTACTTC.

This clonotype appeared many times. This chain links TRBV18 with TRBJ1-2; D might be TRBD1 (5 bases). The CDR3 runs to 14 residues. Germline CDR1 reads KGHSH; CDR2 reads LQKENI. Trimming pared 0 bases from V and 4 bases from J, leaving 9 bases between. The CDR3 bases are TGTGCCAGCTCACCACCCAGACAGATCTATGGCTACACCTTC. Translated, it gives CASSPPRQIYGYTF.